Below are 20 T cell receptor beta chains sequenced from a single sample in a study of blood T cells in healthy people across ages. PCR was performed a second time for roughly 7 to 11 cycles using a sample-barcoded 5' primer and a J-beta primer mix. TCRdb ran MiXCR on the 5' RACE reads and lists one entry per CDR3 protein. The data show around 800,000 distinct CDR3 sequences, with around half seen just once and roughly two fifths held by the top ten. Sequencing was done on a sample of blood. Every receptor here comes from a man older than 75 in good health.

This chain uses TRBV3-1 with TRBJ2-1; 9 positions match TRBD1. The length of the CDR3 is 15 residues. V lost 3 bases to trimming and J lost 10 bases; unmatched junction nucleotides: 10. Germline CDR1 and CDR2: LGHDT and YNNKEL (reference sequence). As DNA, the CDR3 is TGTGCCAGCAGCCAGGTCCCGGGACAGGGCCAAGAGCAGTTCTTC. Protein sequence: CASSQVPGQGQEQFF.

This clonotype has just a few counts. CDR3 loop: CSVEGQQETQYF. CDR3 bases: TGCAGCGTTGAGGGGCAGCAAGAGACCCAGTACTTC. The chain uses TRBV29-1 and TRBJ2-5, with TRBD1 as a possible D gene (5 bases). The V end lost 3 bases, the J end lost 2 bases, and 7 bases lay between the germline ends. CDR3 size: 12 residues. Germline-derived CDR1 and CDR2 are SQVTM and ANQGSEA.

The rearrangement uses TRBV12-3 or TRBV12-4 and TRBJ2-3; the D is unclear. The CDR3 extends over 14 amino acids. Trimming left V 3 bases short and J 14 bases short, with 21 bases between. For the CDR3, the DNA is TGTGCCAGCAGTTTTGACTCGTCTGGCCGATACGCGTATTTT. Encoded protein: CASSFDSSGRYAYF.

This clonotype was found a few times. The chain is built from TRBV20-1 and TRBJ2-3; 12 positions agree with TRBD2. This CDR3 has 18 residues. J lost 5 bases, V lost 6 bases, and 18 bases had no gene match. Germline V gene data show CDR1 as DFQATT and CDR2 as SNEGSKA (reference sequence). CDR3 loop: CSATPPKTSGSNRDTQYF. CDR3 DNA sequence: TGCAGTGCAACTCCACCCAAGACTAGCGGGAGTAATAGAGATACGCAGTATTTT.

V is TRBV5-1 and J is TRBJ2-1; 9 bases fit TRBD2. The CDR3 sequence is 16 residues long. Germline V gives CDR1 SGHRS, CDR2 YFSETQ. Trimming took 1 base from V and 5 from J; bases not matched to a gene: 7. CDR3 sequence: CASSLFPSGTHNEQFF. The CDR3 nucleotides read TGCGCCAGCAGCTTGTTTCCTAGCGGGACCCACAATGAGCAGTTCTTC.

The rearrangement links TRBV11-1 to TRBJ2-7, with D unclear. The V and J ends lost 5 bases and 5 bases respectively, with 16 bases between them. The germline V gene encodes CDR1 SGHAT and CDR2 FQDESV (reference sequence). This CDR3 region has 14 residues. CDR3 sequence (DNA): TGTGCCAGCAGCCTACCGGCTTCTCCTGACGAGCAGTACTTC. It encodes CASSLPASPDEQYF.

In its sample, this clonotype was seen once. The V call is TRBV6-1, the J call TRBJ2-4; D gene uncertain. This CDR3 is 12 amino acids long. Germline CDR1 reads MNHNS; CDR2 reads SASEGT. V lost 0 bases and J 11 bases, leaving 8 bases between the germline ends. The CDR3 coding sequence is TGTGCCAGCAGTGAAGCGGCCCAACTTCAGTACTTC. Translation: CASSEAAQLQYF.

J is TRBJ2-1 and V is TRBV20-1, with D possibly TRBD2 on 6 matching bases. The CDR3 sequence is 15 residues long. Trimming left V 2 bases short and J 3 bases short, with 14 bases between. Germline assignment: CDR1 DFQATT and CDR2 SNEGSKA (reference sequence). The CDR3 sequence is CSARRRDGSYNEQFF. The CDR3 DNA sequence: TGCAGTGCTAGAAGGCGGGACGGAAGCTACAATGAGCAGTTCTTC.

This chain joins TRBV12-3 or TRBV12-4 and TRBJ2-5, with D maybe TRBD1 (5 bases). The CDR3 covers 12 residues. V was shortened by 5 bases and J by 11 bases, with 15 bases between the two germline ends. The CDR3 DNA follows: TGTGCCAGCAGTGAACCAGGGTGGCAGCAGTACTTC. Amino acids: CASSEPGWQQYF.

The rearrangement uses TRBV10-3 and TRBJ2-7; TRBD2 matches 9 bases. In germline, CDR1 is ENHRY, CDR2 SYGVKD. The V and J ends lost 3 bases and 6 bases, in that order; junction bases with no gene match: 6. This CDR3 is built from 14 residues. The CDR3 here is CAISDGLAGIEQYF. The CDR3 DNA is TGTGCCATCAGTGACGGGCTAGCGGGAATCGAGCAGTACTTC.

V gene TRBV7-3 combines with J gene TRBJ2-4; TRBD2 matches 7 bases. The DNA end is more similar to TRBJ2-7, so the J call may be wrong. From germline, CDR1 is SGHTA and CDR2 FQGTGA. CDR3 length equals 13 residues. The CDR3 loop reads CASSSTSVGEQYF. DNA of the CDR3: TGTGCCAGCAGCTCCACTAGCGTTGGCGAGCAGTACTTC.

About this clonotype: Germline and junction disagree at one end, which may indicate a read error. The CDR3 is CASSPTGQGYNEQFF. The CDR3 DNA reads TGTGCCAGCAGCCCCACGGGACAGGGCTACAATGAGCAGTTCTTC. V gene TRBV5-1 combines with J gene TRBJ2-1; 9 bases are shared with TRBD1. The CDR3 has 15 amino acids. Germline lookup yields CDR1 SGHRS and CDR2 YFSETQ. Using reference TRBV5-1 and TRBJ2-1 for the parts outside the CDR3, the full variable domain is KAGVTQTPRYLIKTRGQQVTLSCSPISGHRSVSWYQQTPGQGLQFLFEYFSETQRNKGNFPGRFSGRQFSNSRSEMNVSTLELGDSALYLCASSPTGQGYNEQFFGPGTRLTVL.

This clonotype was picked up one time. This chain connects TRBV6-5 to TRBJ2-3; possible D gene TRBD1, 5 bases. Germline values: CDR1 MNHEY, CDR2 SVGAGI. V was clipped by 4 bases and J by 3 bases, with 14 bases between them. The CDR3 contains 15 residues. As DNA, the CDR3 is TGTGCCAGCAGTTCCCACCAGGGTGGAACAGATACGCAGTATTTT. Translation gives CASSSHQGGTDTQYF.

This clonotype was seen a handful of times. The V call is TRBV28, the J call TRBJ2-3; perhaps TRBD2 as D (7 bases). Germline V gene data show CDR1 as MDHEN and CDR2 as SYDVKM. The CDR3 has 14 amino acids. The V end was cut by 6 bases, the J end by 14 bases, with 24 bases between. CDR3 loop: CASRGGVEHRYAYF. The CDR3 DNA reads as TGTGCCAGCAGAGGGGGGGTGGAGCACAGATACGCGTATTTT.

Only a few counts were recorded for this clonotype. This rearrangement joins TRBV4-1 to TRBJ2-7; 7 bases agree with TRBD1. Germline V gives CDR1 MGHRA, CDR2 YSYEKL. This CDR3 is 16 amino acids long. After removal of 3 bases from V and 4 bases from J, the junction contained 12 bases not matched to a gene. The CDR3 protein is CASSHGPGTDQYEQYF. CDR3 in DNA: TGCGCCAGCAGCCACGGCCCCGGGACAGACCAATACGAGCAGTACTTC.

Only one count was recorded for this clonotype. The chain joins TRBV12-3 or TRBV12-4 to TRBJ2-1; the D gene is possibly TRBD2 (7 bases). CDR3 length equals 13 residues. CDR3 sequence: CASQRGGVNEQFF. The CDR3 bases are TGTGCTTCTCAAAGGGGGGGAGTTAATGAGCAGTTCTTC.

This chain uses TRBV28 with TRBJ1-3; no definite D call. V dropped 8 bases and J dropped 4 bases, with 12 bases sitting between them. The CDR3 has 13 residues. The V gene's germline CDR1 is MDHEN and CDR2 SYDVKM. As DNA, the CDR3 is TGTGCCAGCGGCCTGAGGACCGGAAACACCATATATTTT. As protein: CASGLRTGNTIYF.

The chain uses TRBV18 and TRBJ1-1, with D perhaps matching TRBD1 (5 bases). Trimming stripped 0 bases from V and 4 bases from J, with 12 bases between. The CDR3 is 15 amino acids. Germline V CDR1 and CDR2: KGHSH, LQKENI. The CDR3 nucleotides are TGTGCCAGCTCACCACCGGGCAGGGTTGTCACTGAAGCTTTCTTT. Its translation: CASSPPGRVVTEAFF. Looking up the rest from reference TRBV18 and TRBJ1-1 gives the full variable domain: NAGVMQNPRHLVRRRGQEARLRCSPMKGHSHVYWYRQLPEEGLKFMVYLQKENIIDESGMPKERFSAEFPKEGPSILRIQQVVRGDSAAYFCASSPPGRVVTEAFFGQGTRLTVV.

The rearrangement joins TRBV14 to TRBJ1-2, with D unresolved. Trimming stripped 2 bases from V and 4 bases from J, with 8 bases between. This CDR3 contains 13 residues. The germline CDR1 and CDR2 sequences are SGHDN and FVKESK. CDR3 nucleotide sequence: TGTGCCAGCAGCCAAAAGATGGTCTATGGCTACACCTTC. Translating it yields CASSQKMVYGYTF.

This clonotype was recorded a few times. CDR3 region: CASSFQRGPTETQYF. For the CDR3, the DNA is TGTGCCAGCAGTTTTCAGCGGGGGCCCACAGAGACCCAGTACTTC. J is TRBJ2-5 and V is TRBV12-3 or TRBV12-4; 8 bases align to TRBD2. V shed 3 bases and J 4 bases; nucleotides not matched to a gene: 7. This CDR3 region has 15 residues.